These 26 T cell receptor beta chains were sequenced from one sample in a study of blood T cell repertoires in COVID-19. Here immunoSEQ multiplex PCR was the method, and the copy in TCRdb shows in-frame clones only, minus some. The sample has 280,000 or so clones; 85% to 90% are singletons. The sequencing input was peripheral blood. These receptors all stem from a human donor in a cohort sampled during active COVID-19.

This clone was observed once. In DNA, the CDR3 is TGTGCCAGCAGTCCCCTACACAGTACGAACACTGAAGCTTTCTTT. This sequence encodes CASSPLHSTNTEAFF. The chain links TRBV6-5 to TRBJ1-1; D remains unclear. CDR1 is MNHEY, CDR2 SVGAGI, per germline. Trimming shortened V by 5 bases and J by 1 base, and 14 bases separated the two germline ends. This CDR3 has 15 amino acids.

The V and J genes are TRBV11-3 and TRBJ2-2, with D possibly TRBD2 on 5 matching bases. V dropped 5 bases and J dropped 5 bases, with 9 bases sitting between them. The germline V gene encodes CDR1 SGHNT and CDR2 YENEEA. This CDR3 is built from 13 residues. The CDR3 DNA reads TGTGCCAGCAGCGGAGGTTGGACCGGGGAGCTGTTTTTT. Translated, it gives CASSGGWTGELFF.

This chain joins TRBV18 and TRBJ2-5; 8 nucleotides agree with TRBD1. The CDR3 has 17 amino acids. The trim removed 1 base at V and 3 bases at J, leaving 10 bases unmatched. Germline V CDR1 and CDR2: KGHSH, LQKENI. This CDR3 reads CASSPRRGQGGKETQYF. DNA of the CDR3: TGTGCCAGCTCACCACGTCGAGGACAGGGCGGTAAAGAGACCCAGTACTTC. Variable domain in full (rest from reference TRBV18 and TRBJ2-5): NAGVMQNPRHLVRRRGQEARLRCSPMKGHSHVYWYRQLPEEGLKFMVYLQKENIIDESGMPKERFSAEFPKEGPSILRIQQVVRGDSAAYFCASSPRRGQGGKETQYFGPGTRLLVL.

CDR3 protein: CASSYGGHGVTDTQYF. The CDR3 nucleotides read TGCGCCAGCAGCTACGGCGGCCACGGCGTCACAGATACGCAGTATTTT. The rearrangement uses TRBV5-1 and TRBJ2-3; D gene uncertain. In germline, CDR1 is SGHRS, CDR2 YFSETQ. The length of the CDR3 is 16 residues. The germline V and J ends were trimmed by 3 bases and 2 bases, with 16 bases remaining between them.

There are a few counts of this clone. V gene TRBV5-1 combines with J gene TRBJ2-4; maybe TRBD2 (5 bases). CDR1 SGHRS and CDR2 YFSETQ come from the germline V gene. CDR3 length: 19 amino acids. The V end was cut by 0 bases, the J end by 0 bases, with 19 bases between. The CDR3 region is CASSLVAGSGSLAKNIQYF. The CDR3 DNA sequence: TGCGCCAGCAGCTTGGTTGCGGGTTCGGGGTCATTAGCCAAAAACATTCAGTACTTC.

V usage is TRBV6-1 and J usage is TRBJ2-2; D remains unclear. CDR1 MNHNS and CDR2 SASEGT come from the germline V gene. This CDR3 spans 15 amino acids. Trimming shortened V by 3 bases and J by 0 bases, and 8 bases separated the two germline ends. For the CDR3, the DNA is TGTGCCAGCAGTGACAGGCCCACGAACACCGGGGAGCTGTTTTTT. This translates into CASSDRPTNTGELFF.

This chain joins TRBV3-1 (or the pseudogene TRBV3-2) and TRBJ1-2, with 8 bases identical to TRBD1. After removal of 4 bases from V and 7 bases from J, the junction contained 17 bases not matched to a gene. The CDR3 covers 17 residues. In germline, CDR1 is LGHDT, CDR2 YNNKEL (reference sequence). Here the CDR3 DNA reads TGTGCCAGCAGCCCCGAGCCAGGGGGCGCAGGTCTTGGTGGCTACACCTTC. It yields the protein CASSPEPGGAGLGGYTF.

The chain is built from TRBV11-2 and TRBJ1-4; 7 bases are a match to TRBD1. Germline loops: CDR1 SGHAT, CDR2 FQNNGV. The CDR3 is 15 amino acids. V gave up 6 bases and J gave up 8 bases; unmatched junction bases: 12. The CDR3 nucleotides are TGTGCCAGCAGTTTAATTAGGGGACAGAACGAAAAACTGTTTTTT. This encodes CASSLIRGQNEKLFF.

The chain joins TRBV6-5 to TRBJ1-1, with 9 bases fitting TRBD1. J lost 11 bases, V lost 2 bases, and 12 bases had no gene match. This CDR3 region has 15 residues. Germline V CDR1 and CDR2: MNHEY, SVGAGI. The CDR3 here is CASSYADRGGVGAFF. CDR3 sequence (DNA): TGTGCCAGCAGTTACGCGGACAGGGGAGGGGTTGGGGCTTTCTTT.

J is TRBJ1-1 and V is TRBV28; D may be TRBD1 (6 bases). The CDR3 covers 16 residues. V dropped 3 bases and J dropped 1 base, with 15 bases sitting between them. Germline V gives CDR1 MDHEN, CDR2 SYDVKM. CDR3 coding DNA: TGTGCCAGCAGTTTTCGGCCAGGGGATCCGAACACTGAAGCTTTCTTT. It codes for CASSFRPGDPNTEAFF.

Here the CDR3 DNA reads TGTGCCAGCAGCCCATGGACAGGGGGGTACGAGCAGTACTTC. Amino acids: CASSPWTGGYEQYF. The chain combines TRBV11-2 with TRBJ2-7, with 10 nucleotides matching TRBD1. This CDR3 region has 14 residues. Germline lookup yields CDR1 SGHAT and CDR2 FQNNGV. V dropped 5 bases and J dropped 4; count of bases not matched to a gene: 5.

The chain joins TRBV9 to TRBJ2-1; 10 bases fit TRBD2. The V and J ends lost 6 bases and 5 bases, in that order; junction bases with no gene match: 8. The CDR3 loop spans 15 amino acids. CDR1 and CDR2 from the germline V gene are SGDLS and YYNGEE. In DNA form, the CDR3 reads TGTGCCAGCACCCCACCTGGACTAGCGGACAATGAGCAGTTCTTC. As protein: CASTPPGLADNEQFF.

V and J are TRBV12-3 or TRBV12-4 and TRBJ1-6; D may be TRBD1 (5 bases). The germline V and J ends were trimmed by 3 bases and 7 bases, with 7 bases remaining between them. The CDR3 is made up of 13 amino acids. In nucleotides, the CDR3 is TGTGCCAGCAGTTTCGGGGGGAATTCACCCCTCCACTTT. Translated, it gives CASSFGGNSPLHF.

J is TRBJ2-6 and V is TRBV18; D gene ambiguous. Deletions cut 3 bases from V and 2 bases from J, with 8 bases between. The CDR3 contains 15 residues. Germline CDR1 KGHSH, CDR2 LQKENI. The CDR3 loop is CASSPSEAGANVLTF. CDR3 DNA: TGTGCCAGCTCACCTAGTGAAGCTGGGGCCAACGTCCTGACTTTC.

The rearrangement uses TRBV19 and TRBJ2-2; maybe TRBD2 (5 bases). The V end was cut by 3 bases, the J end by 2 bases, with 13 bases between. This CDR3 spans 16 amino acids. Germline V CDR1 and CDR2: LNHDA, SQIVND (reference sequence). CDR3 sequence: CASSIWRALNTGELFF. The CDR3, as DNA: TGTGCCAGTAGTATTTGGCGGGCTCTAAACACCGGGGAGCTGTTTTTT.

The V gene is TRBV7-9, the J gene TRBJ1-5; TRBD1 is a possible D gene (5 bases). The V gene's germline CDR1 is SEHNR and CDR2 FQNEAQ (reference sequence). Trimming removed 5 bases at V and 6 bases at J, with 17 bases between. The CDR3 runs to 15 residues. CDR3 protein: CASSPTGAGPQPQHF. The CDR3 DNA is TGTGCCAGCAGCCCGACCGGCGCGGGACCTCAGCCCCAGCATTTT.

This rearrangement joins TRBV7-3 to TRBJ2-1; 10 nucleotides align to TRBD2. With V trimmed by 2 bases and J by 8 bases, 6 bases remained unmatched. The germline gives CDR1 SGHTA, CDR2 FQGTGA. This CDR3 spans 15 amino acids. CDR3 coding DNA: TGTGCCAGCAGCTTACTAACTAGCGGGATGGATGAGCAGTTCTTC. Translation gives CASSLLTSGMDEQFF.

The CDR3 spells CASSKDRGRETQYF. The CDR3 nucleotides read TGCGCCAGCAGTAAGGACAGGGGTAGGGAGACCCAGTACTTC. J is TRBJ2-5 and V is TRBV10-1; 9 bases align to TRBD1. Germline assignment: CDR1 WNHNN and CDR2 SYGVQD (reference sequence). The CDR3 consists of 14 residues. The junction had 6 bases not matched to a gene; V was cut back by 5 bases and J by 5 bases.

The rearrangement links TRBV5-6 to TRBJ1-2; 8 bases line up with TRBD1. CDR1 and CDR2 (germline): SGHDT, YYEEEE. The CDR3 sequence is 12 residues long. Losses at the gene ends were 2 bases for V and 7 bases for J; bases not matched to a gene: 1. DNA of the CDR3: TGTGCCAGCAGCTTCGGACAGGGTGGCTACACCTTC. It codes for CASSFGQGGYTF.

The chain is built from TRBV11-3 and TRBJ2-7, with 10 bases identical to TRBD2. The ends lost 5 bases at V and 6 bases at J; junction bases unmatched: 4. CDR1 is SGHNT, CDR2 YENEEA, per germline. This CDR3 region has 13 residues. Written as DNA, the CDR3 is TGTGCCAGCAGCCCTAGCGGGAGTAGCGAGCAGTACTTC. Its translation is CASSPSGSSEQYF. Full variable domain (outside the CDR3, taken from reference TRBV11-3 and TRBJ2-7): EAGVVQSPRYKIIEKKQPVAFWCNPISGHNTLYWYLQNLGQGPELLIRYENEEAVDDSQLPKDRFSAERLKGVDSTLKIQPAELGDSAVYLCASSPSGSSEQYFGPGTRLTVT.

The V and J genes are TRBV6-2 or TRBV6-3 and TRBJ2-3; D might be TRBD1 (6 bases). The CDR3 totals 12 residues. Germline values: CDR1 MNHEY, CDR2 SVGEGT. V dropped 6 bases and J dropped 6 bases, with 10 bases sitting between them. The CDR3 DNA reads as TGTGCCAGCAGCGATCAGGGGGATACGCAGTATTTT. As protein: CASSDQGDTQYF.

The gene calls are TRBV5-1 and TRBJ2-1, with 8 bases fitting TRBD2. This CDR3 is built from 15 residues. After removal of 1 base from V and 4 bases from J, the junction contained 4 bases not matched to a gene. The germline CDR1 and CDR2 sequences are SGHRS and YFSETQ. In DNA form, the CDR3 reads TGCGCCAGCAGCTTGTCTTCTAGCGGGTACAATGAGCAGTTCTTC. Translation gives CASSLSSSGYNEQFF.

The chain's CDR3 is CATSDSGYNTEAFF. In DNA, the CDR3 is TGTGCCACCAGTGACTCCGGGTACAACACTGAAGCTTTCTTT. The J gene is TRBJ1-1, the V gene TRBV24-1; D ambiguous. The V and J ends lost 4 bases and 2 bases respectively, with 10 bases between them. This CDR3 is 14 amino acids long. Germline V lookup: CDR1 KGHDR, CDR2 SFDVKD.

The chain carries TRBV4-2 and TRBJ2-5; D is perhaps TRBD2 (6 bases). This CDR3 contains 15 residues. Trimming stripped 0 bases from V and 4 bases from J, with 12 bases between. Germline V gene sequence: CDR1 LGHNA, CDR2 YNFKEQ. Written as DNA, the CDR3 is TGTGCCAGCAGCCAAGATATCGGGAGAACAGAGACCCAGTACTTC. Its protein is CASSQDIGRTETQYF.

The chain is built from TRBV2 and TRBJ2-4, with a weak D call TRBD2 (7 bases). The CDR3 consists of 15 residues. Between the trimmed V and J ends, which lost 6 bases and 4 bases, there was a span of 16 bases. From germline, CDR1 is SNHLY and CDR2 FYNNEI. In DNA, the CDR3 is TGTGCCAGCAGCACCCTAGGGGGGGCTAAAAACATTCAGTACTTC. It yields the protein CASSTLGGAKNIQYF.

The chain links TRBV5-5 to TRBJ2-7; TRBD2 is a possible D gene (6 bases). Trimming shortened V by 7 bases and J by 2 bases, and 19 bases separated the two germline ends. Per germline, CDR1 SGHKS and CDR2 YYEKEE (reference sequence). The CDR3 totals 15 residues. CDR3 in amino acids: CASRLLTGTPYEQYF. The CDR3 DNA is TGTGCCAGCCGATTGTTGACCGGGACTCCCTACGAGCAGTACTTC.